A selection of T cell receptor beta chains follows, all from one sample in a study of CD8+CD57+ T cells in acquired aplastic anemia. Each CDR3 protein is one row after TCRdb ran MiXCR on the reads. The sample contains about 75,000 distinct CDR3 sequences, roughly 72% of which appear only once. The sample taken for sequencing was sorted CD4+, CD8+, or CD8+CD57+ T cells (not recorded which) from PBMCs. The receptors were gathered from a human donor with aplastic anemia. Each CDR3 is given with its conserved first and last residue. D genes are given only for firm matches. The size entry is marked missing in some rows and otherwise reads once, few, many or a size class.

>.|.|TRBJ2-5|TRBV29-1
CSVGGGIVWPPTETQYF
TGCAGCGTTGGCGGAGGAATCGTATGGCCCCCAACGGAGACCCAGTACTTC
>.|TRBD1|TRBJ1-1|TRBV10-2
CASSDQGARNTEAFF
TGCGCCAGCAGTGATCAGGGGGCTAGGAACACTGAAGCTTTCTTT
>.|TRBD1|TRBJ2-7|TRBV10-3
CAISGPGQGSYEQYF
TGTGCCATCAGTGGGCCCGGACAGGGGTCCTACGAGCAGTACTTC
>.|.|TRBJ2-3|TRBV5-6
CASSFGGLTAGDTQYF
TGTGCCAGCAGTTTCGGGGGACTTACCGCTGGTGATACGCAGTATTTT
>many|.|TRBJ2-3|TRBV9
CASSVWGTGDTQYF
TGTGCCAGCAGCGTATGGGGTACAGGAGATACGCAGTATTTT
>.|.|TRBJ1-2|TRBV29-1
CSVEERGSIYGYTF
TGCAGCGTTGAAGAGAGGGGCTCGATCTATGGCTACACCTTC
>many|TRBD2|TRBJ2-1|TRBV9
CASSSGTSEPFF
TGTGCCAGCAGCTCCGGGACTAGCGAACCCTTCTTC
>.|TRBD1|TRBJ1-2|TRBV2
CASSTTTGGEKGYTF
TGTGCCAGCAGCACCACCACAGGGGGCGAGAAAGGCTACACCTTC
>.|.|TRBJ2-6|TRBV24-1
CATKRETRSGANVLTF
TGTGCCACTAAACGGGAGACCAGGTCCGGGGCCAACGTCCTGACTTTC
>.|TRBD1|TRBJ1-3|TRBV4-3
CASSQGEGAGGNTIYF
TGCGCCAGCAGCCAAGGAGAGGGGGCAGGAGGAAACACCATATATTTT
>.|TRBD2|TRBJ2-7|TRBV2
CASSSRGGGGYEQYF
TGTGCCAGCAGCTCACGGGGGGGCGGGGGGTACGAGCAGTACTTC
>.|.|TRBJ1-1|TRBV10-3
CATKQGRSWETEAFF
TGTGCCACCAAACAGGGCAGGAGTTGGGAAACTGAAGCTTTCTTT
>.|.|TRBJ2-7|TRBV29-1
CSAGGSGIYEQYF
TGCAGCGCCGGCGGTAGCGGAATCTACGAGCAGTACTTC
>.|TRBD1|TRBJ1-1|TRBV6-5
CASSYSTGANTEAFF
TGTGCCAGCAGTTACTCTACAGGGGCGAACACTGAAGCTTTCTTT
>.|.|TRBJ2-3|TRBV9
CASSGAGLSTDTQYF
TGTGCCAGCAGCGGGGCGGGCCTAAGCACAGATACGCAGTATTTT
>.|.|TRBJ1-2|TRBV7-4
CASSLQGRGYTF
TGTGCCAGCAGCTTGCAGGGGCGAGGCTACACCTTC
>.|.|TRBJ2-7|TRBV10-3
CAISPRERPYEQYF
TGTGCCATCAGTCCCCGAGAGAGGCCCTACGAGCAGTACTTC
>.|.|TRBJ1-4|TRBV7-9
CASSPRGGEKLFF
TGTGCCAGCAGCCCACGTGGTGGTGAAAAACTGTTTTTT
>few|TRBD1|TRBJ2-2|TRBV2
CASVGTGRFTGELFF
TGTGCCAGCGTAGGGACAGGGAGGTTCACCGGGGAGCTGTTTTTT
>.|.|TRBJ2-7|TRBV2
CASSVYEQYF
TGTGCCAGCAGTGTTTACGAGCAGTACTTC
>.|.|TRBJ1-2|TRBV20-1
CSARDLRRQNYGYTF
TGCAGTGCTAGAGACCTACGAAGACAGAACTATGGCTACACCTTC
>.|TRBD1|TRBJ2-1|TRBV25-1
CASRGTGLSYNEQFF
TGTGCCAGCAGAGGGACAGGCCTCTCCTACAATGAGCAGTTCTTC
>.|TRBD2|TRBJ2-1|TRBV29-1
CSVAGLAGGYSYNEQFF
TGCAGCGTCGCCGGACTAGCGGGGGGATACTCCTACAATGAGCAGTTCTTC
>.|.|TRBJ1-1|TRBV20-1
CSAGSWGAVEAFF
TGCAGTGCTGGATCGTGGGGGGCTGTTGAAGCTTTCTTT
>.|.|TRBJ2-2|TRBV24-1
CATSDFSGTGELFF
TGTGCCACCAGTGATTTTTCGGGAACCGGGGAGCTGTTTTTT
>.|TRBD1|TRBJ1-2|TRBV2
CASSIRGADYGYTF
TGTGCCAGCAGTATCAGGGGGGCAGACTATGGCTACACCTTC
>.|.|TRBJ2-7|TRBV7-2
CASAYFRSEQYF
TGTGCCAGCGCGTACTTTCGGAGCGAGCAGTACTTC
>.|.|TRBJ2-5|TRBV7-9
CASSQLAERETQYF
TGTGCCAGCAGCCAGCTTGCGGAACGGGAGACCCAGTACTTC
>few|.|TRBJ2-3|TRBV2
CASSGTTDTQYF
TGTGCCAGCAGTGGAACTACAGATACGCAGTATTTT
>.|TRBD2|TRBJ2-1|TRBV11-2
CASSLGGTSGVYEQFF
TGTGCCAGCAGCTTAGGGGGGACTAGCGGGGTCTATGAGCAGTTCTTC
>few|TRBD2|TRBJ2-3|TRBV11-2
CASEGGLLAEAGTGTQYF
TGTGCCAGCGAGGGAGGGCTACTAGCGGAGGCCGGCACAGGTACGCAGTATTTT
>.|TRBD1|TRBJ1-6|TRBV12-3/TRBV12-4
CASSFDRVDSPLHF
TGTGCCAGCAGTTTCGACAGGGTTGATTCACCCCTCCACTTT
>.|TRBD2|TRBJ2-7|TRBV10-3
CAISDIARGEAYEQYF
TGTGCCATCAGCGATATTGCTCGGGGGGAAGCCTACGAGCAGTACTTC
>.|.|TRBJ1-2|TRBV15
CATSRDVVGPGYTF
TGTGCCACCAGCAGGGACGTCGTGGGCCCTGGCTACACCTTC